A selection of T cell receptor beta chains follows, all from one sample in a study of beta chain features in type 1 diabetes. The method was immunoSEQ multiplex PCR; TCRdb's version includes in-frame clones alone and lacks a portion of them. In the table there are hundreds of thousands of clones, roughly 16% of which are singletons. Material: naive CD4+ T cells from blood. The receptors were gathered from a man aged 18 to 29 in good health. The CDR3 runs from the conserved cysteine through the conserved F or W. The D gene is left open where the match is weak. Some rows mark clone size as missing; the rest say once, few, many or name a class of expanded clone.

d_gene | j_gene | abundance | v_gene | CDR3nt | CDR3aa
- | TRBJ1-4 | many | TRBV7-6 | TGTGCCACTAGAGGGAATGAAAAACTGTTTTTT | CATRGNEKLFF
- | TRBJ1-3 | - | TRBV4-1 | TGCGCCAGCAGCCCACTCAAGGAGTACTCTGGAAACACCATATATTTT | CASSPLKEYSGNTIYF
- | TRBJ2-1 | few | TRBV12-5 | TGTGCTAGTGGTTTGGCTCCCTTGGGTAGCGGTCACTCTTTGTACAATGAGCAGTTCTTC | CASGLAPLGSGHSLYNEQFF
- | TRBJ2-7 | few | TRBV2 | TGTGCCAGCAGTGTTGACAGGTACGAGCAGTACTTC | CASSVDRYEQYF
- | TRBJ2-2 | few | TRBV7-2 | TGTGCCAGCAGCTTATCCCCCAGGGGAACGGCCGGGGAGCTGTTTTTT | CASSLSPRGTAGELFF
- | TRBJ2-1 | many | TRBV28 | TGTGCCAGCAGTTTAGGTTACAATGAGCAGTTCTTC | CASSLGYNEQFF
TRBD2 | TRBJ2-1 | - | TRBV10-3 | TGTGCCATCGGGGGGGAGATCTCCTACAATGAGCAGTTCTTC | CAIGGEISYNEQFF
- | TRBJ1-5 | - | TRBV2 | TGTGCCAGCAGTGGTGTGGAGGGAAAAGGTCAGCCCCAGCATTTT | CASSGVEGKGQPQHF
TRBD1 | TRBJ2-5 | few | TRBV27 | TGTGCCAGCAGTGCCCTCGGGACAGGGAAGCGGGAGACCCAGTACTTC | CASSALGTGKRETQYF
- | TRBJ2-7 | - | TRBV4-3 | TGCGCCAGCAGCCAAGATCAGCAGCTAAGGGCCTACGAGCAGTACTTC | CASSQDQQLRAYEQYF
- | TRBJ2-1 | few | TRBV30 | TGTGCCTACTCCCCTCCTTGGGGCAGGGGGGGATATAAGGAGCAGTTCTTC | CAYSPPWGRGGYKEQFF
TRBD1 | TRBJ2-4 | few | TRBV7-3 | TGTGCCAGCAGCTTAGAGTCTACAGGGGGTGGAAACATTCAGTACTTC | CASSLESTGGGNIQYF
- | TRBJ2-5 | - | TRBV19 | TGTGCCAGTAGTATGGGACTTCTCCAAGAGACCCAGTACTTC | CASSMGLLQETQYF
TRBD2 | TRBJ2-3 | few | TRBV7-2 | TGTGCCAGCAGCTTAGGAACGGGGGGGCCTTCTTCCCGCACAGATACGCAGTATTTT | CASSLGTGGPSSRTDTQYF
- | TRBJ2-4 | - | TRBV5-1 | TGCGCCAGCAGCTTGGAAACCTTAAACATTCAGTACTTC | CASSLETLNIQYF
- | TRBJ2-7 | - | TRBV15 | TGTGCCACCTCCAACCAGGGGCGCGGGTGGGACGAGCAGTACTTC | CATSNQGRGWDEQYF
- | TRBJ2-3 | few | TRBV7-9 | TGTGCCAGCAGTTTCGACAGATTCACAGATACGCAGTATTTT | CASSFDRFTDTQYF
- | TRBJ2-1 | - | TRBV10-3 | TGTGCCATCAGACGGGACGGAGACAATGAGCAGTTCTTC | CAIRRDGDNEQFF
- | TRBJ1-1 | - | TRBV28 | TGTGCCAGCAGCAAACACCTACTAGGCACTGAAGCTTTCTTT | CASSKHLLGTEAFF
- | TRBJ1-1 | - | TRBV7-9 | TGTGCCAGCAGCTTGCCAGATAACATGAACACTGAAGCTTTCTTT | CASSLPDNMNTEAFF
TRBD1 | TRBJ2-7 | - | TRBV18 | TGTGCCAGCTCACCACTCGGACAGGGGGCCAACGAGCAGTACTTC | CASSPLGQGANEQYF
- | TRBJ1-6 | few | TRBV6-5 | TGTGCCAGCGGTGCGAGGCCAGTTAATTCACCCCTCCACTTT | CASGARPVNSPLHF
- | TRBJ2-7 | - | TRBV7-2 | TGTGCCAGCAGCTTCGGGTTTACCTACGAGCAGTACTTC | CASSFGFTYEQYF
TRBD1 | TRBJ1-1 | - | TRBV10-3 | TGTGCCATCTGCGCGGCATTAGGGGGCAATGAAGCTTTCTTT | CAICAALGGNEAFF
TRBD2 | TRBJ2-1 | - | TRBV9 | TGTGCCAGCAGCTACCAGAGCGGGATTGACTACAATGAGCAGTTCTTC | CASSYQSGIDYNEQFF
TRBD1 | TRBJ1-5 | - | TRBV7-9 | TGTGCCAGCAGCCCTCAGGGGGCGAGCAATCAGCCCCAGCATTTT | CASSPQGASNQPQHF
- | TRBJ1-2 | - | TRBV4-2 | TGTGCCAGCAGAGGTTCACGGGACTATGGCTACACCTTC | CASRGSRDYGYTF
- | TRBJ2-4 | few | TRBV5-4 | TGTGCCAGCACCCCCGGGGTGGACCTAGCCAAAAACATTCAGTACTTC | CASTPGVDLAKNIQYF
TRBD2 | TRBJ2-3 | - | TRBV10-3 | TGTGCCATCAGACTAGCGGGGGGGACAGATACGCAGTATTTT | CAIRLAGGTDTQYF
- | TRBJ1-4 | few | TRBV30 | TGTGCCTGGAGTAGGTCGGCTAATGAAAAACTGTTTTTT | CAWSRSANEKLFF
- | TRBJ1-6 | few | TRBV30 | TGTGCCTGGAGTGTACGATTTCAACCCCTCCACTTT | CAWSVRFQPLHF
- | TRBJ2-5 | - | TRBV7-2 | TGTGCCAGCACCCTTAGGGGGTCTTGGGAGGGCCAAGAGACCCAGTACTTC | CASTLRGSWEGQETQYF
TRBD2 | TRBJ2-7 | few | TRBV27 | TGTGCCAGCAGTATCCTAGCGGGGGGCCCCTACGAGCAGTACTTC | CASSILAGGPYEQYF
TRBD1 | TRBJ1-2 | few | TRBV25-1 | TGTGCCAGCAGTGCGGACAGGAGAACTACATATGGCTACACCTTC | CASSADRRTTYGYTF
TRBD2 | TRBJ2-7 | - | TRBV7-9 | TGTGCCAGCAGCCGGGGACTAGCGGCCTACGAGCAGTACTTC | CASSRGLAAYEQYF
TRBD2 | TRBJ2-1 | - | TRBV29-1 | TGCAGCCTCGCACCGCCGGGACTAGTATACAATGAGCAGTTCTTC | CSLAPPGLVYNEQFF
- | TRBJ2-1 | - | TRBV9 | TGTGCCAGCAGCGTAGTGCCCCTAGCCAATGAGCAGTTCTTC | CASSVVPLANEQFF
- | TRBJ1-1 | - | TRBV9 | TGTGCCAGCAGAAATCCGAACACTGAAGCTTTCTTT | CASRNPNTEAFF
- | TRBJ2-1 | few | TRBV11-2 | TGTGCCAGCAGCCCTGGGAACAGGGTCTCCTACAATGAGCAGTTCTTC | CASSPGNRVSYNEQFF
- | TRBJ1-2 | few | TRBV4-3 | TGCGCCAGCGGCGGTCATAACTATGGCTACACCTTC | CASGGHNYGYTF
TRBD1 | TRBJ1-2 | few | TRBV10-3 | TGTGCCATCAGTGAGTTGTACAGGGGCGACGGCGGCTACACCTTC | CAISELYRGDGGYTF
- | TRBJ2-7 | few | TRBV5-4 | TGTGCCAGCAGCCAACGGAGTGAGTACGAGCAGTACTTC | CASSQRSEYEQYF
TRBD1 | TRBJ2-7 | few | TRBV5-1 | TGCGCCAGCAGCATTGCCGGACAGGGCCTTCCCTACGAGCAGTACTTC | CASSIAGQGLPYEQYF
TRBD1 | TRBJ2-3 | few | TRBV28 | TGTGCCAGCCTGACTCCGGGACAGGGGACAGATACGCAGTATTTT | CASLTPGQGTDTQYF
- | TRBJ2-1 | - | TRBV21-1 | TGTGCCAGCAGCTTCCCCTACAATGAGCAGTTCTTC | CASSFPYNEQFF
- | TRBJ1-1 | - | TRBV28 | TGTGCCAGCAGGGCCAGGGTGACTGAAGCTTTCTTT | CASRARVTEAFF
TRBD1 | TRBJ1-5 | - | TRBV6-5 | TGTGCCAGCAGGAGACAGGGATATAGCAATCAGCCCCAGCATTTT | CASRRQGYSNQPQHF